The clone carrying this T cell receptor (beta chain) has a handful of counts. Its antigen is currently unknown. This sample stems from a study of beta chain features in type 1 diabetes. V was clipped by 4 bases and J by 15 bases, with 16 bases between them. CDR3 length: 12 residues. CDR1 is SNHLY, CDR2 FYNNEI, per germline. The study's findings and limits: A closer apparent resemblance between naive, central memory and Treg TCRB repertoires was seen in patients than in healthy donors.

Of the isolated RNA, all was reverse transcribed, and so the sequenced material was expressed TCRB transcripts. TCRdb keeps only in-frame clones here, not all; method: immunoSEQ multiplex PCR. This sample has 900,000 or so clones, with 15% to 20% found just once. This receptor was taken from a woman between 18 and 29 years old in good health. What was sequenced was naive CD4+ T cells from blood. The chain recombines TRBV2 with TRBJ1-5; D not resolved. Here the CDR3 DNA reads TGTGCCAGCAGTGTTGATTCTGCCCTGGTGCATTTT. Translation: CASSVDSALVHF.